Listed below are T cell receptor beta chains from one sample, sequenced in a study of shared clonotypes between healthy human individuals. Sequencing was performed with immunoSEQ multiplex PCR; in TCRdb, only in-frame clones are kept and a portion is missing. The sample holds around 2.1 million clones, about 92% seen once. The sample was naive CD8+ T cells from PBMCs. All receptors come from a man younger than 30 in good health. Some clones in this sample may be carry-over from other donors' samples. Both conserved end residues are part of each CDR3. D genes are given only for firm matches. Clone size, where shown, is once, few, many, or a class for clones that have expanded.

abundance	v_gene	j_gene	d_gene	CDR3nt	CDR3aa
NA	TRBV28	TRBJ1-1	TRBD1	TGTGCCAGCAGACTAGACAGGGCCACTGAAGCTTTCTTT	CASRLDRATEAFF
NA	TRBV6-5	TRBJ2-7	TRBD1	TGTGCCAGCAGCGATGGGACAGCATACTACGAGCAGTACTTC	CASSDGTAYYEQYF
NA	TRBV7-9	TRBJ2-4	NA	TGTGCCAGCAGCTTAGACAGACTTCAGGCCAAAAACATTCAGTACTTC	CASSLDRLQAKNIQYF
NA	TRBV7-3	TRBJ1-1	NA	TGTGCCAGCAGCCCCCTCTTACAGGGTACTGAAGCTTTCTTT	CASSPLLQGTEAFF
NA	TRBV5-4	TRBJ1-2	TRBD1	TGTGCCAGCAGATTAATTGGACAGGGAAACTATGGCTACACCTTC	CASRLIGQGNYGYTF
NA	TRBV4-1	TRBJ2-7	NA	TGCGCCAGCAGCCAAGAACAGTTTGGGGCCTACGAGCAGTACTTC	CASSQEQFGAYEQYF
NA	TRBV13	TRBJ2-7	TRBD1	TGTGCCAGCAGCACGGGGGGACAGGGGGCTTACGAGCAGTACTTC	CASSTGGQGAYEQYF
few	TRBV9	TRBJ1-1	NA	TGTGCCAGCAGCGGGGGGTCCACTGAAGCTTTCTTT	CASSGGSTEAFF
NA	TRBV7-2	TRBJ2-1	NA	TGTGCCAGCAGCTTATTGGGGGAGAGGTTCGATGAGCAGTTCTTC	CASSLLGERFDEQFF
NA	TRBV5-8	TRBJ2-2	NA	TGTGCCAGCAGCTTTGGGATAACGAACACCGGGGAGCTGTTTTTT	CASSFGITNTGELFF
once	TRBV14	TRBJ2-3	NA	TGTGCCAGCAGCCGGAGGGACAGCCGCACAGATACGCAGTATTTT	CASSRRDSRTDTQYF
NA	TRBV11-2	TRBJ2-1	NA	TGTGCCAGCAGCCAGTCTCTTGAGACGAATGAGCAGTTCTTC	CASSQSLETNEQFF
NA	TRBV19	TRBJ2-7	TRBD2	TGTGCCAGTAGTATTAGAGCGGGGGTGTCCTACGAGCAGTACTTC	CASSIRAGVSYEQYF
NA	TRBV13	TRBJ2-7	TRBD1	TGTGCCAGCAGCTTAGGCGGGACAGGGGGCGCCTGGCAGTACTTC	CASSLGGTGGAWQYF
NA	TRBV7-9	TRBJ2-2	NA	TGTGCCAGCAGCTCTTGGGATCCGCCCAACACCGGGGAGCTGTTTTTT	CASSSWDPPNTGELFF
NA	TRBV7-9	TRBJ1-4	TRBD1	TGTGCCAGCAGCACACTCAGGGGGTCAGAAGAAAAACTGTTTTTT	CASSTLRGSEEKLFF
NA	TRBV5-6	TRBJ2-2	NA	TGTGCCAGCAGCCCTGGGGGCCGTGAGGAGCTGTTTTTT	CASSPGGREELFF
NA	TRBV28	TRBJ1-5	NA	TGTGCCAGCAGTTTTGGGGCAAAGGGGGGTCAGCCCCAGCATTTT	CASSFGAKGGQPQHF
once	TRBV9	TRBJ2-3	TRBD2	TGTGCCAGCAGCGCTAGCGGGATTTGGGCAGATACGCAGTATTTT	CASSASGIWADTQYF
NA	TRBV14	TRBJ1-1	NA	TGTGCCAGCAGCCAAGATCCTGTGAGGAACACTGAAGCTTTCTTT	CASSQDPVRNTEAFF
NA	TRBV27	TRBJ2-1	NA	TGTGCCAGCAGTTTACGGGGAAGCTCCTACAATGAGCAGTTCTTC	CASSLRGSSYNEQFF
NA	TRBV29-1	TRBJ2-7	TRBD1	TGCAGCGTTGAACGGGACAGCTCCTACGAGCAGTACTTC	CSVERDSSYEQYF
NA	TRBV9	TRBJ1-3	NA	TGTGCCAGCAGCGTACCAGGGCGTGGAAACACCATATATTTT	CASSVPGRGNTIYF
NA	TRBV5-1	TRBJ1-4	TRBD1	TGCGCCAGCAGCTCCGGACAGGGTAATGAAAAACTGTTTTTT	CASSSGQGNEKLFF
NA	TRBV2	TRBJ2-1	TRBD2	TGTGCCAGCAGTGAAGCGCTTCTCAGGGGACTAGTTTCCAATGAGCAGTTCTTC	CASSEALLRGLVSNEQFF
NA	TRBV10-3	TRBJ2-7	TRBD2	TGTGCCATCAGTGGTCTAGCGGGAAACACTAGGGAGCAGTACTTC	CAISGLAGNTREQYF
NA	TRBV27	TRBJ2-7	TRBD1	TGTGCCAGCCGCCCGAGGGGGCTAGATAACGAGCAGTACTTC	CASRPRGLDNEQYF
NA	TRBV5-1	TRBJ2-7	TRBD1	TGCGCCAGCAGCTCCAGGGGGTCCTACGAGCAGTACTTC	CASSSRGSYEQYF
NA	TRBV27	TRBJ2-5	NA	TGTGCCAGCAGTTCGAGGCTGTACCAAGAGACCCAGTACTTC	CASSSRLYQETQYF
once	TRBV27	TRBJ1-2	TRBD1	TGTGCCAGCAGTATTGACAGGGCGGGCGGCTACACCTTC	CASSIDRAGGYTF
NA	TRBV19	TRBJ2-3	TRBD2	TGTGCCAGTAGTATCTTCCTCCTAGCGGGAAGCACAGATACGCAGTATTTT	CASSIFLLAGSTDTQYF
NA	TRBV4-1	TRBJ2-7	TRBD1	TGCGCCAGCAGCCAAGCGAGGGGGCTCAGGGACGAGCAGTACTTC	CASSQARGLRDEQYF
NA	TRBV28	TRBJ2-7	TRBD1	TGTGCCAGCAGTTTCCCACGGACAGGGTCCTACGAGCAGTACTTC	CASSFPRTGSYEQYF
NA	TRBV5-3	TRBJ1-5	TRBD1	TGTGCCAGAAGCCTAAACAGGGGCTCTAGCAATCAGCCCCAGCATTTT	CARSLNRGSSNQPQHF
NA	TRBV27	TRBJ1-5	NA	TGTGCCAGCAGTTTCCCGGGCCAGCCCCAGCATTTT	CASSFPGQPQHF
few	TRBV7-9	TRBJ1-1	NA	TGTGCCAGCAGCTTATCGACAGCTATGAACACTGAAGCTTTCTTT	CASSLSTAMNTEAFF
NA	TRBV11-2	TRBJ2-3	TRBD2	TGTGCCAGCAGCTTGAGGGTAGCGGGAGTCCTCACAGATACGCAGTATTTT	CASSLRVAGVLTDTQYF
NA	TRBV14	TRBJ2-1	NA	TGTGCCAGCAGCCCCCGGGGCTCCTACAATGAGCAGTTCTTC	CASSPRGSYNEQFF
NA	TRBV5-6	TRBJ2-7	NA	TGTGCCAGCAGCTTGCTCCCAGGAGAGCAGTACTTC	CASSLLPGEQYF